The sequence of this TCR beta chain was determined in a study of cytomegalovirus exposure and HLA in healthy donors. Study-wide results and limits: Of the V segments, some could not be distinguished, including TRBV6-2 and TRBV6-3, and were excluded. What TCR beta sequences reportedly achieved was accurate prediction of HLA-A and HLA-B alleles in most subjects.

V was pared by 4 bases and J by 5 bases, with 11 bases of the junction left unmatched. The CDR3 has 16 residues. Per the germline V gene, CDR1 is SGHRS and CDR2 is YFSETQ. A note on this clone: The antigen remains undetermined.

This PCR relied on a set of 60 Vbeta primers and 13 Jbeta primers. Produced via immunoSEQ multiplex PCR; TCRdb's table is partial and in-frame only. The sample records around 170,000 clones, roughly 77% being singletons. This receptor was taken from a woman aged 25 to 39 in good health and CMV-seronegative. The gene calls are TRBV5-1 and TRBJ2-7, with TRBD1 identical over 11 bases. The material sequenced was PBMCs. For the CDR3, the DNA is TGCGCCAGCAGCCATGGTAGGGACAGGGGGTACCACGAGCAGTACTTC. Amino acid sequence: CASSHGRDRGYHEQYF.